Listed below are T cell receptor beta chains from one sample, sequenced in a study of blood T cell repertoires in COVID-19. Method: immunoSEQ multiplex PCR; TCRdb's copy keeps in-frame clones and lacks some. This sample carries a few hundred thousand clones, about 88% of them seen once, and the ten largest clones take under 3.5%. Material: PBMCs or T cells enriched from blood (not recorded which). These receptors all stem from a woman aged 45-59 years who had recovered from COVID-19. Both conserved end residues are part of each CDR3. The order of the fields is V gene, J gene, CDR3 length, CDR3 protein.

v_gene: TRBV4-1; j_gene: TRBJ1-2; len: 16; CDR3aa: CASSPGAALGVYGYTF
v_gene: TRBV2; j_gene: TRBJ1-1; len: 13; CDR3aa: CASSENMNTEAFF
v_gene: TRBV10-1; j_gene: TRBJ1-1; len: 13; CDR3aa: CASRAQGHTEAFF
v_gene: TRBV5-4; j_gene: TRBJ2-7; len: 15; CDR3aa: CASSTLDGGAYEQYF
v_gene: TRBV5-4; j_gene: TRBJ2-1; len: 18; CDR3aa: CASSSGLAGVYEYNEQFF
v_gene: TRBV28; j_gene: TRBJ1-2; len: 13; CDR3aa: CASRGRDFYGYTF
v_gene: TRBV6-5; j_gene: TRBJ1-4; len: 15; CDR3aa: CASKMGGGDDEKLFF
v_gene: TRBV5-1; j_gene: TRBJ1-5; len: 17; CDR3aa: CASSETGISGSNQPQHF
v_gene: TRBV5-4; j_gene: TRBJ2-3; len: 16; CDR3aa: CASRPRTSGSTDTQYF
v_gene: TRBV4-3; j_gene: TRBJ2-5; len: 15; CDR3aa: CASSQGGQGRETQYF
v_gene: TRBV28; j_gene: TRBJ1-1; len: 14; CDR3aa: CASSLTGPYTEAFF
v_gene: TRBV30; j_gene: TRBJ1-3; len: 14; CDR3aa: CAWSGRGGENTIYF
v_gene: TRBV11-2; j_gene: TRBJ1-5; len: 16; CDR3aa: CASSPRLGGGNQPQHF
v_gene: TRBV18; j_gene: TRBJ1-3; len: 15; CDR3aa: CASSPQQGGGNTIYF
v_gene: TRBV7-9; j_gene: TRBJ1-5; len: 13; CDR3aa: CASSTLGQGYVHF
v_gene: TRBV6-2/TRBV6-3; j_gene: TRBJ2-1; len: 14; CDR3aa: CASSFRTSNDEQFF
v_gene: TRBV29-1; j_gene: TRBJ1-1; len: 15; CDR3aa: CSVEGSGGPNTEAFF
v_gene: TRBV28; j_gene: TRBJ1-5; len: 17; CDR3aa: CASSSVVGPTGNQPQHF
v_gene: TRBV19; j_gene: TRBJ2-6; len: 20; CDR3aa: CASSIYAETGVKFGANVLTF
v_gene: TRBV19; j_gene: TRBJ2-2; len: 15; CDR3aa: CASNHRVTNTGELFF
v_gene: TRBV5-4; j_gene: TRBJ2-1; len: 16; CDR3aa: CASSLGTSGAYNEQFF
v_gene: TRBV19; j_gene: TRBJ2-1; len: 15; CDR3aa: CASSINRPLRNEQFF
v_gene: TRBV7-2; j_gene: TRBJ1-1; len: 14; CDR3aa: CASSFSFMNTEAFF
v_gene: TRBV7-6; j_gene: TRBJ2-1; len: 16; CDR3aa: CASSLELTGLMYEQFF
v_gene: TRBV29-1; j_gene: TRBJ2-1; len: 16; CDR3aa: CSVEPIAGGLTNEQFF